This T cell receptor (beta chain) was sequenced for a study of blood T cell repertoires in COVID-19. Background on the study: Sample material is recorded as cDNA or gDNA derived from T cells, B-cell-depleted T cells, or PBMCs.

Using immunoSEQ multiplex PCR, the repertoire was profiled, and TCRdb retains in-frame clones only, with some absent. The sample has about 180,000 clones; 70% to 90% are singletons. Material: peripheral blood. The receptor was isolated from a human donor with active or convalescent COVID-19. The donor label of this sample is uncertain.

CDR3 coding DNA: TGTGCCAGCAGTTCGCGGGGCACGGACAGGCCAAGCTCCTACGAGCAGTACTTC. It specifies CASSSRGTDRPSSYEQYF. This chain connects TRBV27 to TRBJ2-7, with TRBD1 as a possible D gene (7 bases). CDR3 length: 18 residues. Germline V lookup: CDR1 MNHEY, CDR2 SMNVEV (reference sequence). Trimming pared 4 bases from V and 0 bases from J, leaving 22 bases between.